This TCR beta chain was captured by sequencing in a study of blood T cell repertoires in COVID-19. Study context: Collection of acute and convalescent COVID-19 samples took place in the United States, Italy and Spain. Nucleic acid was either cDNA or gDNA, and it came from T cells, B-cell-depleted T cells, or PBMCs.

Methods used by the authors: Estimation of nucleated cell counts was performed using reference gene primer amplification. Produced via immunoSEQ multiplex PCR; TCRdb's table is partial and in-frame only. V and J calls and clone size come straight from that table; D and trimming were deduced from the DNA. The sample lists 150,000 to 200,000 clones, 65% to 85% seen once, with 10% to 15% in the top ten. The CDR3 contains 14 residues. CDR1 and CDR2 from the germline V gene are LGHDT and YNNKEL (reference sequence). Losses at the gene ends were 4 bases for V and 4 bases for J; bases not matched to a gene: 6. Cohort assignment relied on participant-reported clinical history.

This receptor was identified in a woman aged 55-70 years who had recovered from COVID-19. The chain employs TRBV3-1 (or the pseudogene TRBV3-2) and TRBJ2-7; 8 nucleotides line up with TRBD1. Sequencing was carried out using PBMCs or T cells enriched from blood (not recorded which). Written as DNA, the CDR3 is TGTGCCAGCAGCCCCGGGACAGGTAGATACGAGCAGTACTTC. The encoded protein is CASSPGTGRYEQYF.